This TCR beta chain was recorded in a study of T cell responses to AZD1222 COVID-19 vaccine. Libraries were prepared by immunoSEQ multiplex PCR; TCRdb keeps only in-frame clonotypes and omits some of them. The table has 150,000 or so clones, around 92% seen once. Concerning this clone: The antigen remains undetermined.

Study outcomes and limitations: Unmutated variant regions are reportedly targeted by nearly half of spike-specific TCRs. Clonal diversity may have been underestimated in mostly white British donors. Spike-specific TCR breadth and depth went up after people got two AZD1222 doses.

Germline lookup yields CDR1 KGHDR and CDR2 SFDVKD. The CDR3 contains 20 residues. Losses at the gene ends were 3 bases for V and 5 bases for J; bases not matched to a gene: 12. J is TRBJ2-1 and V is TRBV24-1; TRBD2 matches at 16 bases. This TCR was recovered from an adult in good health. Sequences were derived from peripheral blood, sampled on day 0 of AZD1222 vaccination. The CDR3 nucleotides are TGTGCCACCAGTGATGCGACCGGGACTAGCGGGAGGGGGGCTCACAATGAGCAGTTCTTC. Encoded protein: CATSDATGTSGRGAHNEQFF.